One sample yielded the 28 T cell receptor beta chains listed below, sequenced in a study of cytomegalovirus exposure and HLA in healthy donors. Use of 60 Vbeta and 13 Jbeta primers characterized the PCR. Produced via immunoSEQ multiplex PCR; TCRdb's table is partial and in-frame only. The data contain tens of thousands of clones, roughly 83% of them seen just once; the ten biggest clones take up over 1.5%. The source material was PBMCs. The receptors were sampled from a man in his forties in good health and CMV-seronegative.

The V gene is TRBV5-3, the J gene TRBJ1-2; 7 positions agree with TRBD1. TRBV5-3 is given ORF status, its function remaining uncertain. This CDR3 contains 15 residues. J was trimmed by 3 bases and V by 2 bases; bases with no gene match: 7. CDR3: CARSFRNRGYYGYTF. CDR3 nucleotides: TGTGCCAGAAGCTTTCGGAACAGGGGTTACTATGGCTACACCTTC.

This chain connects TRBV9 to TRBJ1-1; D not resolved. V lost 3 bases, J lost 10 bases, and 13 bases lay in between. This CDR3 contains 12 residues. CDR1 and CDR2 from the germline V gene are SGDLS and YYNGEE. The CDR3 sequence is CASSGSTIGAFF. For the CDR3, the DNA is TGTGCCAGCAGCGGCTCGACAATAGGAGCTTTCTTT.

The chain carries TRBV4-2 and TRBJ2-2, with D perhaps TRBD2 (6 bases). The germline CDR1 and CDR2 sequences are LGHNA and YNFKEQ. CDR3 length: 16 residues. V gave up 1 base and J gave up 6 bases, with 15 bases separating them. The CDR3 DNA is TGTGCCAGCAGCCAAGGGGGCACGAGGGAGGCCGGGGAGCTGTTTTTT. It encodes CASSQGGTREAGELFF.

The rearrangement links TRBV18 to TRBJ1-6; D is ambiguous. V was shortened by 1 base and J by 8 bases, with 12 bases between the two germline ends. Per germline, CDR1 KGHSH and CDR2 LQKENI. The CDR3 contains 15 residues. The CDR3 protein is CASSPLRGGDSPLHF. In DNA form, the CDR3 reads TGTGCCAGCTCACCACTTCGGGGTGGTGATTCACCCCTCCACTTT.

V is TRBV11-2 and J is TRBJ2-5; 8 bases align to TRBD2. The end of the DNA aligns better with TRBJ2-7, so the J call may be wrong. The CDR3 spans 17 residues. Germline CDR1 reads SGHAT; CDR2 reads FQNNGV. This chain's CDR3 is CASSLELGLAGSYEQYF. CDR3 in DNA: TGTGCCAGCAGCTTAGAGTTAGGTCTAGCGGGTTCCTACGAGCAGTACTTC.

The rearrangement joins TRBV18 to TRBJ2-7; 10 bases line up with TRBD2. CDR3 length: 15 residues. With 6 bases clipped from V and 0 bases from J, the junction kept 5 bases outside the gene matches. Germline V CDR1 and CDR2: KGHSH, LQKENI. The CDR3 DNA reads TGTGCCAGCTCGCGGACTAGCGGCAGCTCCTACGAGCAGTACTTC. Translation gives CASSRTSGSSYEQYF.

As to this clone: The sample contains more than one DNA sequence encoding this CDR3. The genes are TRBV7-6 and TRBJ2-5; 7 nucleotides match TRBD1. V lost 5 bases, J lost 2 bases, and 5 bases stayed unmatched. Germline V gene lookup returns CDR1 SGHVS and CDR2 FNYEAQ. The CDR3 is 14 amino acids. CDR3 amino acids: CASSVGQSQETQYF. CDR3 in DNA: TGTGCCAGCAGCGTGGGACAGTCTCAAGAGACCCAGTACTTC.

The genes are TRBV13 and TRBJ1-2; tentative D call: TRBD1 (6 bases). From germline, CDR1 is PRHDT and CDR2 FYEKMQ (reference sequence). This CDR3 is built from 16 residues. V was cut by 4 bases and J by 2 bases, with 17 bases left in between. This CDR3 is CASSSYRTDLNYGYTF. The DNA for the CDR3 is TGTGCCAGCAGCTCATACCGGACAGATTTGAACTATGGCTACACCTTC.

CDR3 DNA sequence: TGTGCCAGCAGTACGGGGGGCTCTGGGGCCAACGTCCTGACTTTC. Translation: CASSTGGSGANVLTF. The chain is built from TRBV6-6 and TRBJ2-6; TRBD2 agrees at 7 bases. V lost 5 bases and J lost 0; bases outside the gene matches: 1. This CDR3 has 15 residues. The germline V gene has CDR1 MNHNY and CDR2 SVGAGI (reference sequence).

The chain links TRBV30 to TRBJ2-3, with 12 nucleotides matching TRBD2. With 2 bases clipped from V and 6 bases from J, the junction kept 9 bases outside the gene matches. CDR3 length: 16 amino acids. Germline CDR1 and CDR2: GTSNPN and SVGIG (reference sequence). The CDR3 bases are TGTGCCTGGAGTATAACTCTAGCGGGGGGGCTGGATACGCAGTATTTT. Translation: CAWSITLAGGLDTQYF. Full variable domain (remainder filled in from reference TRBV30 and TRBJ2-3): SQTIHQWPATLVQPVGSPLSLECTVEGTSNPNLYWYRQAAGRGLQLLFYSVGIGQISSEVPQNLSASRPQDRQFILSSKKLLLSDSGFYLCAWSITLAGGLDTQYFGPGTRLTVL.

This clone was seen just once. The chain joins TRBV6-5 to TRBJ1-3; D is possibly TRBD1 (5 bases). Trimming took 2 bases from V and 0 from J, leaving 8 bases between them. CDR3 length: 15 residues. Germline V gene lookup returns CDR1 MNHEY and CDR2 SVGAGI. CDR3 residues: CASSYRQPSGNTIYF. CDR3 coding DNA: TGTGCCAGCAGTTACCGACAGCCCTCTGGAAACACCATATATTTT.

This rearrangement joins TRBV13 to TRBJ1-4; D ambiguous. V was shortened by 5 bases and J by 5 bases, with 21 bases between the two germline ends. Germline V CDR1 and CDR2: PRHDT, FYEKMQ (reference sequence). The CDR3 loop spans 17 amino acids. CDR3 DNA sequence: TGTGCCAGCAGCCTCCGATTGGGCGCTGTATTGAATGAAAAACTGTTTTTT. It yields the protein CASSLRLGAVLNEKLFF.

The V gene is TRBV7-2, the J gene TRBJ1-5; D ambiguous. Trimming pared 1 base from V and 4 bases from J, leaving 5 bases between. The V gene's germline CDR1 is SGHTA and CDR2 FQGNSA. The CDR3 runs 13 residues. The CDR3 region has the DNA TGTGCCAGCAGCTTAGGGCCTAATCAGCCCCAGCATTTT. This gives the protein CASSLGPNQPQHF.

This chain uses TRBV6-1 with TRBJ1-2; 7 bases fit TRBD1. There are 16 residues in the CDR3. Germline CDR1 MNHNS, CDR2 SASEGT. The trim removed 1 base at V and 4 bases at J, leaving 9 bases unmatched. The CDR3 nucleotides are TGTGCCAGCAGTGAAGTTGGGCAGGGGGAACGCTATGGCTACACCTTC. Translated: CASSEVGQGERYGYTF.

This rearrangement joins TRBV5-4 to TRBJ1-2, with 10 bases lining up with TRBD1. Germline V gene data show CDR1 as SGHNT and CDR2 as YYREEE (reference sequence). This CDR3 has 14 residues. The junction had 3 bases not matched to a gene; V was cut back by 0 bases and J by 7 bases. CDR3 nucleotide sequence: TGTGCCAGCAGCTTGGGACAGGGGGCCATTGGCTACACCTTC. Translation gives CASSLGQGAIGYTF.

The chain joins TRBV28 to TRBJ2-5, with D possibly TRBD1 on 6 matching bases. The V gene's germline CDR1 is MDHEN and CDR2 SYDVKM. Trimming removed 1 base at V and 5 bases at J, with 23 bases between. The CDR3 loop spans 18 amino acids. CDR3 DNA sequence: TGTGCCAGCAGTTTATCCATGTTTGATACTACAGGGCTGGAGACCCAGTACTTC. This codes for CASSLSMFDTTGLETQYF.

This chain joins TRBV19 and TRBJ1-1; a possible D gene is TRBD1 (6 bases). This CDR3 is built from 14 residues. Trimming took 3 bases from V and 5 from J, leaving 13 bases between them. Germline loops: CDR1 LNHDA, CDR2 SQIVND (reference sequence). In DNA, the CDR3 is TGTGCCAGTAGTATCGGACAGCCAAGGACTGAAGCTTTCTTT. This sequence encodes CASSIGQPRTEAFF.

This chain joins TRBV5-1 and TRBJ2-6; D gene uncertain. In germline, CDR1 is SGHRS, CDR2 YFSETQ. Trimming left V 6 bases short and J 3 bases short, with 10 bases between. This CDR3 comprises 14 residues. CDR3 amino acids: CASMESGGANVLTF. The CDR3 DNA is TGCGCCAGCATGGAGTCGGGTGGGGCCAACGTCCTGACTTTC.

J is TRBJ1-2 and V is TRBV6-4; D is uncertain. Germline values: CDR1 MRHNA, CDR2 SNTAGT. The ends were cut back, 5 bases at V and 2 bases at J, with 18 bases in the middle. The CDR3 length is 16 residues. CDR3: CASSTEDLKLNYGYTF. CDR3 bases: TGTGCCAGCAGTACGGAGGACTTGAAACTGAACTATGGCTACACCTTC.

This chain uses TRBV10-3 with TRBJ1-2; D possibly corresponds to TRBD1 (5 bases). This CDR3 has 16 residues. The V and J ends lost 6 bases and 6 bases respectively, with 23 bases between them. The germline V gene encodes CDR1 ENHRY and CDR2 SYGVKD. CDR3 residues: CAISAHTGAVGDGYTF. As DNA, the CDR3 is TGTGCCATCAGCGCACACACAGGAGCCGTAGGGGATGGCTACACCTTC.

This clone was counted a single time. At one of its ends the junction is not consistent with the germline gene, which may arise from a read error. In the same sample, other DNA sequences code for this CDR3. This chain connects TRBV15 to TRBJ1-1; D perhaps matches TRBD1 (6 bases). CDR1 and CDR2 from the germline V gene are LNHNV and YYDKDF (reference sequence). CDR3 length: 14 amino acids. The CDR3 loop is CATSHGQLNTEAFF. The CDR3 DNA sequence: TGTGCCACCAGTCACGGACAGTTGAACACTGAAGCCTTCTTT.

In the case of this clone: At one of its ends the junction is not consistent with the germline gene, which may arise from a read error. The chain carries TRBV9 and TRBJ1-2, with D unclear. The germline gives CDR1 SGDLS, CDR2 YYNGEE. The CDR3 spans 15 residues. The CDR3 DNA is TGTGCCAGCAGCGTAAGTGGAGAAGTAAGGAATGGCTGCACCTTC. Translation gives CASSVSGEVRNGCTF.

V and J are TRBV5-6 and TRBJ1-5; D perhaps matches TRBD1 (6 bases). The V end lost 0 bases, the J end lost 4 bases, and 17 bases lay between the germline ends. Germline V gene lookup returns CDR1 SGHDT and CDR2 YYEEEE. There are 17 residues in the CDR3. The CDR3 sequence: CASSLGGGVLGNQPQHF. For the CDR3, the DNA is TGTGCCAGCAGCTTGGGAGGGGGGGTGTTGGGTAATCAGCCCCAGCATTTT.

The gene calls are TRBV13 and TRBJ1-2; D is unclear. This CDR3 region has 13 residues. Germline loops: CDR1 PRHDT, CDR2 FYEKMQ (reference sequence). Trimming removed 3 bases at V and 2 bases at J, with 7 bases between. The CDR3 sequence: CASSFRRNYGYTF. The CDR3 coding sequence is TGTGCCAGCAGCTTTCGGAGGAACTATGGCTACACCTTC. Complete variable domain (other parts from reference TRBV13 and TRBJ1-2): AAGVIQSPRHLIKEKRETATLKCYPIPRHDTVYWYQQGPGQDPQFLISFYEKMQSDKGSIPDRFSAQQFSDYHSELNMSSLELGDSALYFCASSFRRNYGYTFGSGTRLTVV.

The genes are TRBV4-3 and TRBJ2-2; TRBD2 is a possible D gene (5 bases). Germline-derived CDR1 and CDR2 are LGHNA and YSLEER. This CDR3 has 15 residues. Trimming shortened V by 5 bases and J by 0 bases, and 10 bases separated the two germline ends. Here the CDR3 reads CASSWGVSNTGELFF. The CDR3 bases are TGCGCCAGCAGCTGGGGAGTGTCGAACACCGGGGAGCTGTTTTTT.

This clone was seen only once. One end of the junction fails to match germline, which may point to a read error. The chain has TRBV6-1 and TRBJ1-2, with D perhaps matching TRBD1 (6 bases). This CDR3 has 12 residues. From germline, CDR1 is MNHNS and CDR2 SASEGT. The CDR3 bases are TGTGCGAGCACGGGCAGGGGTTATGGCTACACCTTC. Translation: CASTGRGYGYTF.

The V and J genes are TRBV9 and TRBJ2-5, with 8 bases identical to TRBD2. The length of the CDR3 is 15 residues. The germline CDR1 and CDR2 sequences are SGDLS and YYNGEE. J was trimmed by 4 bases and V by 4 bases; bases with no gene match: 9. CDR3 nucleotides: TGTGCCAGCAGCCCCGGGACTAGTGATTTAGAGACCCAGTACTTC. The encoded protein is CASSPGTSDLETQYF.

The chain uses TRBV7-2 and TRBJ2-7, with 9 positions matching TRBD1. V dropped 5 bases and J dropped 5; count of bases not matched to a gene: 10. This CDR3 comprises 15 residues. Germline CDR1 SGHTA, CDR2 FQGNSA. In DNA form, the CDR3 reads TGTGCCAGCAGCCAAGGACAGGGGTTTGACGACGAGCAGTACTTC. Translation: CASSQGQGFDDEQYF.